These T cell receptor beta chains were read from a single sample in a study of control samples from healthy donors and cancer patients. TCRdb's table, derived via immunoSEQ multiplex PCR, lists solely in-frame clones and lacks some. The table records some 120,000 clones, around 89% of them present only once. The specimen was blood. Every receptor here comes from a woman aged 70-85 years in good health. Each CDR3 is given with its conserved first and last residue.

V gene: TRBV4-2; J gene: TRBJ2-3; CDR3 protein: CASSQAASVNTDTQYF
V gene: TRBV2; J gene: TRBJ2-1; CDR3 protein: CASSEWGSGNSYNEQFF
V gene: TRBV27; J gene: TRBJ1-4; CDR3 protein: CASTSTGGVEKLFF
V gene: TRBV4-2; J gene: TRBJ1-5; CDR3 protein: CASSRGQGAAQPQHF
V gene: TRBV19; J gene: TRBJ1-1; CDR3 protein: CASSIANRRTEAFF
V gene: TRBV2; J gene: TRBJ1-2; CDR3 protein: CASSETMTGFYGYTF
V gene: TRBV5-1; J gene: TRBJ1-2; CDR3 protein: CASSLAPGQGYTF
V gene: TRBV2; J gene: TRBJ1-5; CDR3 protein: CASKRGFNQPQHF
V gene: TRBV4-2; J gene: TRBJ1-2; CDR3 protein: CASSQAGGTPYGYTF
V gene: TRBV7-2; J gene: TRBJ2-2; CDR3 protein: CASSQRVDGELFF
V gene: TRBV3-1/TRBV3-2; J gene: TRBJ1-2; CDR3 protein: CASSQAGVGGYTF
V gene: TRBV5-1; J gene: TRBJ1-4; CDR3 protein: CASSNGQEINEKLFF
V gene: TRBV7-9; J gene: TRBJ1-2; CDR3 protein: CASSLDLGDRRQTF
V gene: TRBV2; J gene: TRBJ1-2; CDR3 protein: CASSPTRRLDYGYTF
V gene: TRBV20-1; J gene: TRBJ1-2; CDR3 protein: CSASGTGGGYRYTF
V gene: TRBV5-4; J gene: TRBJ2-3; CDR3 protein: CASSRTGPSTDTQYF
V gene: TRBV29-1; J gene: TRBJ2-7; CDR3 protein: CSVEDPLGQYF
V gene: TRBV5-4; J gene: TRBJ2-1; CDR3 protein: CASSLSPMGRGFWDEQFF
V gene: TRBV9; J gene: TRBJ2-2; CDR3 protein: CASSVDRRRGLSGELFF
V gene: TRBV10-3; J gene: TRBJ2-1; CDR3 protein: CAISESGGGPREQFF
V gene: TRBV9; J gene: TRBJ1-2; CDR3 protein: CASSTGVGGYTF
V gene: TRBV3-1/TRBV3-2; J gene: TRBJ2-7; CDR3 protein: CASSQVGTPSYEQYF
V gene: TRBV3-1/TRBV3-2; J gene: TRBJ1-6; CDR3 protein: CASSTVGRGRGSPLHF
V gene: TRBV5-8; J gene: TRBJ1-6; CDR3 protein: CASSLVSANSPLHF
V gene: TRBV18; J gene: TRBJ2-7; CDR3 protein: CASSPRRAGEQYF
V gene: TRBV25-1; J gene: TRBJ1-6; CDR3 protein: CASTLGQGVHSPLHF
V gene: TRBV10-3; J gene: TRBJ2-7; CDR3 protein: CAISDPSGDYEQYF
V gene: TRBV18; J gene: TRBJ1-5; CDR3 protein: CASSLPGQPQHF
V gene: TRBV25-1; J gene: TRBJ1-1; CDR3 protein: CASNDRSNTEAFF
V gene: TRBV6-5; J gene: TRBJ1-1; CDR3 protein: CASSYDRITEAFF
V gene: TRBV7-2; J gene: TRBJ2-3; CDR3 protein: CASSLNAREADTQYF
V gene: TRBV19; J gene: TRBJ1-1; CDR3 protein: CASSIFASNTEAFF
V gene: TRBV19; J gene: TRBJ1-3; CDR3 protein: CASSIGARTSGNTIYF
V gene: TRBV9; J gene: TRBJ2-3; CDR3 protein: CASSESAGQTTDTQYF
V gene: TRBV9; J gene: TRBJ1-2; CDR3 protein: CASSAHSRSGGDYGYTF
V gene: TRBV12-3/TRBV12-4; J gene: TRBJ1-2; CDR3 protein: CASSPGQYYGYTF
V gene: TRBV10-1; J gene: TRBJ2-3; CDR3 protein: CASSKNRGGRRTDTQYF